This paragraph reports one TCR beta chain. The data belong to a study of blood T cell repertoires in COVID-19. Study background: Specimens from acute and convalescent COVID-19 originated in the United States, Italy and Spain. PBMCs, B-cell-depleted T cells, or T cells were the source of the cDNA or gDNA that made up the material.

The V segment lost 0 bases and the J segment 4 bases; nucleotides outside the gene matches: 7. This CDR3 comprises 17 residues. From germline, CDR1 is SGDLS and CDR2 YYNGEE. Study processing details: By means of reference gene primer amplification, nucleated cell counts were estimated. Sequenced by immunoSEQ multiplex PCR; TCRdb stores in-frame clones only, minus some. That table is the source of V, J and clone size, and D and trimming were worked out from the DNA. The table records about 150,000 clones, about 86% of them present only once. The material sequenced was peripheral blood. The V gene is TRBV9, the J gene TRBJ2-5; 12 bases agree with TRBD2. The receptor comes from a man aged 70-80 years with acute or convalescent COVID-19. CDR3 nucleotide sequence: TGTGCCAGCAGCGTAGCTCCTAGCGGGAGGGCTGGAGAGACCCAGTACTTC. Translated, it gives CASSVAPSGRAGETQYF. Full variable domain (remainder filled in from reference TRBV9 and TRBJ2-5): DSGVTQTPKHLITATGQRVTLRCSPRSGDLSVYWYQQSLDQGLQFLIQYYNGEERAKGNILERFSAQQFPDLHSELNLSSLELGDSALYFCASSVAPSGRAGETQYFGPGTRLLVL.